These T cell receptor beta chains were read from a single sample in a study of T-cell memory formation after mild COVID-19. TCRdb itself ran the 5' RACE reads through MiXCR, one entry per CDR3 protein. The sample lists some 350,000 distinct CDR3 sequences, 15% to 20% seen once, with about 22% in the top ten. What was sequenced was PBMCs or a T cell subset sorted from them (not recorded which). The receptors were sampled from a man younger than 35 who had mild COVID-19 (a few samples of this study predate the infection). Cell type and time point are not known. Both conserved end residues are part of each CDR3.

>TRBJ1-1|TRBV20-1
CSAPAQGGTNTEAFF
>TRBJ2-3|TRBV2
CASSAGTRATDTQYF
>TRBJ1-2|TRBV7-2
CASSIRQRYNYGYTF
>TRBJ2-2|TRBV4-2
CASSQESAVRVAGELFF
>TRBJ2-5|TRBV5-1
CASSLAQAQETQYF
>TRBJ2-5|TRBV4-3
CASSQGANQETQYF
>TRBJ2-3|TRBV20-1
CSARGLAGITDTQYF
>TRBJ1-2|TRBV20-1
CRMSADDGYGYTF
>TRBJ2-5|TRBV20-1
CSASGGRQETQYF
>TRBJ1-5|TRBV4-1
CASSQDRAGKNQPQHF
>TRBJ1-1|TRBV7-9
CASSFWTENTEAFF
>TRBJ1-1|TRBV20-1
CSAREGGTGRRTEAFF
>TRBJ2-2|TRBV28
CASSTRQGWYAGELFF
>TRBJ2-5|TRBV6-2/TRBV6-3
CASSPGGRSQYF
>TRBJ2-3|TRBV7-6
CASSSERGTDTQYF
>TRBJ2-3|TRBV7-2
CASSRVMADTQYF
>TRBJ1-3|TRBV29-1
CSVGVQDFYSGNTIYF
>TRBJ1-1|TRBV18
CASSPDRGETEAFF
>TRBJ1-1|TRBV20-1
CSAGRGARAGREAFF
>TRBJ1-1|TRBV10-3
CAIKSGDTEAFF
>TRBJ2-5|TRBV10-3
CAIRAAHPQETQYF
>TRBJ1-5|TRBV2
CASSEYPEGVSSNQPQHF
>TRBJ1-4|TRBV5-1
CASSTATGGEKLFF
>TRBJ1-3|TRBV2
CASRYRLVRTSGNTIYF
>TRBJ2-1|TRBV7-3
CASSWDPGYNEQFF
>TRBJ2-3|TRBV5-1
CASSSSDLGTDTQYF
>TRBJ2-2|TRBV20-1
CSARNYPPRGLAAGLFTGELFF
>TRBJ2-2|TRBV4-1
CASSQGRGRGLTGELFF
>TRBJ1-1|TRBV2
CASSVRGPTEAFF
>TRBJ2-1|TRBV7-3
CASSLKGGPGYNEQFF
>TRBJ1-5|TRBV6-2/TRBV6-3
CASSQIHGASNQPQHF
>TRBJ2-1|TRBV5-1
CASSPGTTYNEQFF
>TRBJ1-3|TRBV7-9
CASSLGAISGNTIYF
>TRBJ2-3|TRBV7-9
CATGASRLAQYF
>TRBJ1-2|TRBV5-1
CASSTTGDLNGYTF
>TRBJ1-5|TRBV4-1
CASSQELAGGQPQHF
>TRBJ2-3|TRBV6-6
CASSYLAGGTDTQYF
>TRBJ2-7|TRBV4-1
CASSHPGISYEQYF
>TRBJ2-1|TRBV11-1
CASSSQGGDNEQFF
>TRBJ1-6|TRBV7-2
CASSVGGGIPPLHF